This TCR beta chain emerged from a study of T-cell reconstitution after alpha-beta-depleted transplantation in children. This clonotype was counted between two and nine times. No antigen is known for it. Germline V gives CDR1 DFQATT, CDR2 SNEGSKA (reference sequence). V was cut by 3 bases and J by 0 bases, with 9 bases left in between. The CDR3 has 13 residues. TCRbeta library preparation incorporated unique molecular identifiers. TCRdb used MiXCR to reprocess the PCR reads, holding one entry per CDR3 protein. This sample has tens of thousands of distinct CDR3 sequences, with about 5% found just once. Regarding the study as a whole: Several hundred graft clones that had expanded were reportedly the source of alpha-beta T cells about two months after transplant. The high TCRbeta diversity at day 60 in some patients came from surviving recipient T cells and thymic progenitors. After one year, T-cell counts and TCRbeta diversity mostly came from new T cells.

The TCR was taken from a female patient between 2 and 15 years old who had a stem cell transplant for aplastic anemia, so the T cells may come from the graft donor. The V call is TRBV20-1, the J call TRBJ2-7, with no clear D. The material sequenced was PBMCs, mostly from graft donor cells, taken 60 days after TCRalphabeta/CD19-depleted stem cell transplant. The CDR3: CSARGFDSYEQYF. CDR3 DNA: TGCAGTGCTAGGGGTTTTGACTCCTACGAGCAGTACTTC.